This record concerns one TCR beta chain sequence. The antigen is not known. This CDR3 is built from 17 residues. Trimming took off 4 bases at V and 0 bases at J, with 16 bases between the two ends. Germline V gene data show CDR1 as DFQATT and CDR2 as SNEGSKA (reference sequence). The data originate from a study of blood T cells in healthy people across ages. Then a second PCR, running roughly 7 to 11 cycles, was carried out with a sample-barcoded 5' primer and a J-beta primer mix. Every cDNA molecule carried a tag from a template-switch adaptor bearing 12 random nucleotides. TCRdb reprocessed the 5' RACE reads with MiXCR, giving one entry per CDR3 protein. The sample consists of about 720,000 distinct CDR3 sequences, just under 25% of them appearing once. Study-level findings and limits: TCR beta diversity was tightly associated with the proportion of naive T cells. Age showed a roughly linear inverse relationship with TCR beta diversity per million T cells.

This sample also belongs to another study, concerning T cells of mothers and their children.

The clonotype was recovered from a boy younger than 18 in good health. The rearrangement joins TRBV20-1 to TRBJ1-6, with a tentative D call TRBD1 (6 bases). Material: blood. The CDR3 protein is CSATSDSRSSYNSPLHF. The DNA of the CDR3 is TGCAGTGCTACCTCGGACAGTCGAAGCTCCTATAATTCACCCCTCCACTTT.